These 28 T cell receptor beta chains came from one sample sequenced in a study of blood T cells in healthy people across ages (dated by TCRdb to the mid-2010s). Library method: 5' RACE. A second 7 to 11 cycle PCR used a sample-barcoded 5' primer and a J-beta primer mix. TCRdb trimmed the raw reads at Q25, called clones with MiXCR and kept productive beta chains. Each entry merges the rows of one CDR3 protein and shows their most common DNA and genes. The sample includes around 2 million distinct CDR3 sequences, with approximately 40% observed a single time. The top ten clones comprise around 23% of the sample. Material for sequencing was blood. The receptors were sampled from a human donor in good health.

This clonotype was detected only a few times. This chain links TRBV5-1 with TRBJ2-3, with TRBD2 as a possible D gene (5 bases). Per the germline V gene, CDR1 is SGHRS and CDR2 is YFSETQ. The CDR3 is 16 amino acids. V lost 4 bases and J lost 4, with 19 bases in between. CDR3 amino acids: CASSPLEGFGADTQYF. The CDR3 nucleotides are TGCGCCAGCAGCCCTCTTGAGGGTTTCGGCGCAGATACGCAGTATTTT.

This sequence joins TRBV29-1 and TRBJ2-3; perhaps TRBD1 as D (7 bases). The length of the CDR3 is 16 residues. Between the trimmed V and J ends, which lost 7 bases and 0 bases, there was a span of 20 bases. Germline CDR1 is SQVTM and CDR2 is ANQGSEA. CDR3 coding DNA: TGCAGCGGCGCGGGGACAGTTACTGGTAGCACAGATACGCAGTATTTT. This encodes CSGAGTVTGSTDTQYF.

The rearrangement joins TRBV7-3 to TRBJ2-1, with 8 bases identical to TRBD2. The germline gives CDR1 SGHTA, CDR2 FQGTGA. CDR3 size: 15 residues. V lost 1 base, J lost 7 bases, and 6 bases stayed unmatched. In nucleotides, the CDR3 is TGTGCCAGCAGCTTAATCGCGGGGGGAGGGAATGAGCAGTTCTTC. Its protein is CASSLIAGGGNEQFF. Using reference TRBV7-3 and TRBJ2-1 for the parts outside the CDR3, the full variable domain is GAGVSQTPSNKVTEKGKYVELRCDPISGHTALYWYRQSLGQGPEFLIYFQGTGAADDSGLPNDRFFAVRPEGSVSTLKIQRTERGDSAVYLCASSLIAGGGNEQFFGPGTRLTVL.

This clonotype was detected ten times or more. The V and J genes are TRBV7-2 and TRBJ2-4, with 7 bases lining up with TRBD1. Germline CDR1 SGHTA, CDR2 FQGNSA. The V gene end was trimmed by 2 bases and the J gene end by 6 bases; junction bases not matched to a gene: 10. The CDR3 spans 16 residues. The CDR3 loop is CASSLLGGATPNIQYF. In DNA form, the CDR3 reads TGTGCCAGCAGCTTATTAGGGGGCGCTACCCCAAACATTCAGTACTTC.

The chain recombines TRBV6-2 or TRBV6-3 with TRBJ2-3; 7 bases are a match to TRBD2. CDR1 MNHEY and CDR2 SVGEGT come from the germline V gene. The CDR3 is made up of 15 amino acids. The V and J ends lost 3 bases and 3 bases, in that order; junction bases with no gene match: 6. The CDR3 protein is CASSYEGLPTDTQYF. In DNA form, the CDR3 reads TGTGCCAGCAGTTATGAGGGACTACCGACAGATACGCAGTATTTT.

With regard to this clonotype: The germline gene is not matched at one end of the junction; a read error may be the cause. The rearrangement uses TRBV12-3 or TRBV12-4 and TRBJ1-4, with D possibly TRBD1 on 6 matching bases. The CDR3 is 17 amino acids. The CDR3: CASTFQPSTGRTEKRFF. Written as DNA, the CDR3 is TGTGCCAGCACCTTTCAACCCTCGACAGGCCGTACTGAAAAACGGTTTTTT.

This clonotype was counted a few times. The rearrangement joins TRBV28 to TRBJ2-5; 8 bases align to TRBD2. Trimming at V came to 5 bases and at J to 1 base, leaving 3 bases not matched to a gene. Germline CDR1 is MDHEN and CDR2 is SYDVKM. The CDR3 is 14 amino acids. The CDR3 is CASSSGGTQETQYF. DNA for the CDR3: TGTGCCAGCAGTAGCGGGGGTACCCAAGAGACCCAGTACTTC.

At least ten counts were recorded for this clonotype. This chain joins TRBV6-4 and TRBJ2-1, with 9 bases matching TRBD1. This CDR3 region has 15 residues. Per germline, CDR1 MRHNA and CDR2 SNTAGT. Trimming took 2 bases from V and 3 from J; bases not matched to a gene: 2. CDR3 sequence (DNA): TGTGCCAGCAGTGACGAGACAGGGGGCTACAATGAGCAGTTCTTC. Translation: CASSDETGGYNEQFF.

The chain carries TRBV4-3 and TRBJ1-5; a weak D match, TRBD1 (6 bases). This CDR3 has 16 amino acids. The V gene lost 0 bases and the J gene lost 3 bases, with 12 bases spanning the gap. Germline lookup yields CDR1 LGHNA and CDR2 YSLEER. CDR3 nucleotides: TGCGCCAGCAGCCAAGATACAGGGATCACCAATCAGCCCCAGCATTTT. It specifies CASSQDTGITNQPQHF.

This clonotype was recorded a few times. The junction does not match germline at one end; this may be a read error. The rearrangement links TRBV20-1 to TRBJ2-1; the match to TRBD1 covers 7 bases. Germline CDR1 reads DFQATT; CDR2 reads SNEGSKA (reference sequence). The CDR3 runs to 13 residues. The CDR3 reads CGARPDRNNEQFF. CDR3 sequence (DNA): TGCGGTGCTAGACCGGACAGGAACAATGAGCAGTTCTTC.

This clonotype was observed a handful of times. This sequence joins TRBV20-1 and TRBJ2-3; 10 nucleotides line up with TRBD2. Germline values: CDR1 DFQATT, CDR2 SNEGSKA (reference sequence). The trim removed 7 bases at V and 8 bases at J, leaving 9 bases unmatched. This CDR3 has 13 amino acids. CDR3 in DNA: TGCAGTGAGGGCGAGCGGGGGGGTGTTACGCAGTATTTT. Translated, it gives CSEGERGGVTQYF.

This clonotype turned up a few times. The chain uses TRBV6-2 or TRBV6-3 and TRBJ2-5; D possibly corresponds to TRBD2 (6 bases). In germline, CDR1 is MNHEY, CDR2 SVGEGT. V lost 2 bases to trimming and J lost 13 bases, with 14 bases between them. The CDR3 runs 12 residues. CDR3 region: CASSYGAGSWYF. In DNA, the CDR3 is TGTGCCAGCAGTTACGGGGCGGGATCGTGGTACTTC.

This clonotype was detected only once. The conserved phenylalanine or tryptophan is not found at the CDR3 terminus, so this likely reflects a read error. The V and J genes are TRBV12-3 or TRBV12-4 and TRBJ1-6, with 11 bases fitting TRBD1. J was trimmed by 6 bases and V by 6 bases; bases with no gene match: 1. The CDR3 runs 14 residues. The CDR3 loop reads CASRGTGGNSPLHL. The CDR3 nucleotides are TGTGCCAGCAGAGGGACAGGGGGTAATTCACCCCTCCACTTG.

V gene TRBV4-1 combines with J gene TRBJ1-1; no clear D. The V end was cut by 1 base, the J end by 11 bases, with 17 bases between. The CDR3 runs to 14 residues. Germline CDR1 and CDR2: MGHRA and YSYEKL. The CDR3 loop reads CASSQGPLPQTAFF. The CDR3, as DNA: TGCGCCAGCAGCCAAGGGCCCCTGCCCCAGACCGCTTTCTTT.

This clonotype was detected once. The CDR3 here is CASRGGPPETQYF. The CDR3 bases are TGTGCCAGCCGGGGGGGCCCTCCAGAGACCCAGTACTTC. V is TRBV7-2 and J is TRBJ2-5; TRBD2 matches 8 bases. The CDR3 is made up of 13 amino acids. The V segment lost 8 bases and the J segment 4 bases; nucleotides outside the gene matches: 6. Germline CDR1 and CDR2: SGHTA and FQGNSA.

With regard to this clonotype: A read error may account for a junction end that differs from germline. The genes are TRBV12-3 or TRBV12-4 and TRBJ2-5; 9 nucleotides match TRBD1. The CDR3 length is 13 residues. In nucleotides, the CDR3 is TGTGCCAGCGGGGACAGGGCCCAAGAGACCCGGTACTTC. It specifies CASGDRAQETRYF.

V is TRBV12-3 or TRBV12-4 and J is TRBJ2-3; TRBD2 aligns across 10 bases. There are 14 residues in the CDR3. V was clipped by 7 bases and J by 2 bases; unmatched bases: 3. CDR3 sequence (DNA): TGTGCCAGCAAAAGCGGGGGGGTCACAGATACGCAGTATTTT. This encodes CASKSGGVTDTQYF.

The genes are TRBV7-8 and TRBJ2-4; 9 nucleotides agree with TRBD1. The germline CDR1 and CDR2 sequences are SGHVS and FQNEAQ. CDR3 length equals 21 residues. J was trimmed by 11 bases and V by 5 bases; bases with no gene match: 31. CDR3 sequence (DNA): TGTGCCAGCAGCGAGCGTACCGGGACAGGGATCCGAGAAAGCCTGGGAAAAGTTCAGTACTTC. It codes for CASSERTGTGIRESLGKVQYF.

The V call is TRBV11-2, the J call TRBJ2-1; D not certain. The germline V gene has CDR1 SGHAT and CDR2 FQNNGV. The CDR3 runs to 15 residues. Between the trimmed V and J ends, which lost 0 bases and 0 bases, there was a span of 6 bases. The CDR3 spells CASSLEAFSYNEQFF. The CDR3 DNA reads TGTGCCAGCAGCTTAGAGGCCTTCTCCTACAATGAGCAGTTCTTC.

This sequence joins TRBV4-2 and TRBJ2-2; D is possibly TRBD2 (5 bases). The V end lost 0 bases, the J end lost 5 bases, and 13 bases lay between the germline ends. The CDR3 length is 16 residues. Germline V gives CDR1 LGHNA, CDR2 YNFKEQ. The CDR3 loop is CASSQELLRETGELFF. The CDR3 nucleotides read TGTGCCAGCAGCCAAGAACTCCTGAGGGAAACCGGGGAGCTGTTTTTT.

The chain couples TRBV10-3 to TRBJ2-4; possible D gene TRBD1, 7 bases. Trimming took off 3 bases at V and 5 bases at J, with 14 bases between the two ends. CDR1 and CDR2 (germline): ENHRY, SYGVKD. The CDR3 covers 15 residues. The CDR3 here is CAISEGGGRENIQYF. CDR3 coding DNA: TGTGCCATCAGTGAAGGAGGGGGCAGAGAAAACATTCAGTACTTC.

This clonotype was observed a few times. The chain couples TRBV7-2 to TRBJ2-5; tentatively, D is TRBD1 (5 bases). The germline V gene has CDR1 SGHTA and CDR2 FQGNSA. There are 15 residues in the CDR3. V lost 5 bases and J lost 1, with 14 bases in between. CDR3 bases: TGTGCCAGCAGCCCGCGGACACCTACCCAAGAGACCCAGTACTTC. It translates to CASSPRTPTQETQYF.

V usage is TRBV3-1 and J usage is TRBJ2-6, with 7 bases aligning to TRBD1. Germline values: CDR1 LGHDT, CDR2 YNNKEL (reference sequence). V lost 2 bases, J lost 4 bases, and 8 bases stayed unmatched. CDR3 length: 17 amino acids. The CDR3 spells CASSQNRGTVGANVLTF. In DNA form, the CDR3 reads TGTGCCAGCAGCCAAAACAGGGGCACTGTAGGGGCCAACGTCCTGACTTTC.

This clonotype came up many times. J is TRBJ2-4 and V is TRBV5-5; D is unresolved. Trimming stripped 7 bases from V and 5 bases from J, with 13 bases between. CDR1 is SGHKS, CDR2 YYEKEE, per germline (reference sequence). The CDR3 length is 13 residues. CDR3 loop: CASGLNWQNIQYF. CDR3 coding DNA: TGTGCCAGCGGCCTGAATTGGCAAAACATTCAGTACTTC.

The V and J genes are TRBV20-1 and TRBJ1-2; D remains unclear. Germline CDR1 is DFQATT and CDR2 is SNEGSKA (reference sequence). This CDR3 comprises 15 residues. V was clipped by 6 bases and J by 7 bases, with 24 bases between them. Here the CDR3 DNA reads TGCAGTGCCAGCCGACAAGCCGGACGCGGGTTTGGCTACACCTTC. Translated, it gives CSASRQAGRGFGYTF.

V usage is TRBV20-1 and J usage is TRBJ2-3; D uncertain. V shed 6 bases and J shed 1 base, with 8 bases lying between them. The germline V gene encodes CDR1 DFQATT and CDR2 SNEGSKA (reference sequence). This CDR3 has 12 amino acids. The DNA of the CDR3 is TGCAGTGCACTTGGGCGCACAGATACGCAGTATTTT. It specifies CSALGRTDTQYF.

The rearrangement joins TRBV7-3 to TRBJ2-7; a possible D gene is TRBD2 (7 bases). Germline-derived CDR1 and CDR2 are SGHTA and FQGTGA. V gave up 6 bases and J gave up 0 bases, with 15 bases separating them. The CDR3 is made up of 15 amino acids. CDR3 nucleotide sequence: TGTGCCAGCAGTGGAGGGGGGGCCTTCTCCTACGAGCAGTACTTC. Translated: CASSGGGAFSYEQYF.

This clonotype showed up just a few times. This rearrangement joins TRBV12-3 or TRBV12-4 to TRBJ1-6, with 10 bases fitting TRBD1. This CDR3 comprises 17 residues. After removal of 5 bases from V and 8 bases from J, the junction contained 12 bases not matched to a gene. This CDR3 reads CASSIDGTGALYSPLHF. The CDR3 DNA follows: TGTGCCAGCAGTATAGACGGGACAGGGGCTCTTTATTCACCCCTCCACTTT.